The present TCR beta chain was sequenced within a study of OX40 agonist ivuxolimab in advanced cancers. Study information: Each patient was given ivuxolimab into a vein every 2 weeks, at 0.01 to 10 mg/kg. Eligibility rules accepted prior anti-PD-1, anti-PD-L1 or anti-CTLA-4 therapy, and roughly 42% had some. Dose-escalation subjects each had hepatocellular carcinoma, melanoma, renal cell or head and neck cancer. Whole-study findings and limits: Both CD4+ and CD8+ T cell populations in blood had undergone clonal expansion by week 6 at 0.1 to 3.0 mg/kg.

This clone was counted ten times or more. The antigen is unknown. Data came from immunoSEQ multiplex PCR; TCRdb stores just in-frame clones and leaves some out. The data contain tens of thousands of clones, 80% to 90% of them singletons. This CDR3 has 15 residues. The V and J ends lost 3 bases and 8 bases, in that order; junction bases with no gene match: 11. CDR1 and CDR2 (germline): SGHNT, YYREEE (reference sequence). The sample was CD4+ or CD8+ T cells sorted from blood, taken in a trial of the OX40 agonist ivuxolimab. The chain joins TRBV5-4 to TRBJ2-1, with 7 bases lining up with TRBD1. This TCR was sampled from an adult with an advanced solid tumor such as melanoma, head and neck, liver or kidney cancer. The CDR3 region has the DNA TGTGCCAGCAGCTCCTTTAACAGGGGATCGCATGAGCAGTTCTTC. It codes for CASSSFNRGSHEQFF.